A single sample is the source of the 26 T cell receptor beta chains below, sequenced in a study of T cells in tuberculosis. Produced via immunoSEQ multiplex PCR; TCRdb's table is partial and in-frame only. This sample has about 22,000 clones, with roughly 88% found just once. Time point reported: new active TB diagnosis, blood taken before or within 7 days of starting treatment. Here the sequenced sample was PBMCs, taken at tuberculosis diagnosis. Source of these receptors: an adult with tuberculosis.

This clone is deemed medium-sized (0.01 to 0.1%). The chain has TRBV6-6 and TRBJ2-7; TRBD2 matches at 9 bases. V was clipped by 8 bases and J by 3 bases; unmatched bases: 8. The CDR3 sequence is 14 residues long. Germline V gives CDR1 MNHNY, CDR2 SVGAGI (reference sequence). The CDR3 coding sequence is TGTGCCAGCGGTATGGGCGGGGGGGGCTACGAGCAGTACTTC. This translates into CASGMGGGGYEQYF.

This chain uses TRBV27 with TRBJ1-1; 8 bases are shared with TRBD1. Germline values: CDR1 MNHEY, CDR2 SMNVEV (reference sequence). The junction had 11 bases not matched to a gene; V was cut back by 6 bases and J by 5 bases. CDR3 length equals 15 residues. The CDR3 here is CASSLLRQGTTEAFF. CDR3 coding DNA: TGTGCCAGCAGCCTTTTACGACAGGGGACGACTGAAGCTTTCTTT.

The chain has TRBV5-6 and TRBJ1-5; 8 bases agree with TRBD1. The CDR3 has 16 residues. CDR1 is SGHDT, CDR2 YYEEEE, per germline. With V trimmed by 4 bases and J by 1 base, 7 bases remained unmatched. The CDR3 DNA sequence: TGTGCCAGCAGCCGCGGACAGGGCGTAAGCAATCAGCCCCAGCATTTT. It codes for CASSRGQGVSNQPQHF.

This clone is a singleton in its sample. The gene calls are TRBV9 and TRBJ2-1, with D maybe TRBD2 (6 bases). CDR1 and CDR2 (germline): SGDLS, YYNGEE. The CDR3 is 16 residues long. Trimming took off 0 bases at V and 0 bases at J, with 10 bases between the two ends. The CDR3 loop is CASSVVTGVSYNEQFF. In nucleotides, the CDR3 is TGTGCCAGCAGCGTAGTAACGGGGGTCTCCTACAATGAGCAGTTCTTC.

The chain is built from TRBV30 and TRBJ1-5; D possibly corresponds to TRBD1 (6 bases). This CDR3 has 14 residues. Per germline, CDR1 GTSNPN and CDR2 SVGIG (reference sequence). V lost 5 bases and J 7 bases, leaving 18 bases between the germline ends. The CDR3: CAWGSGAQGQPQHF. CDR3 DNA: TGTGCCTGGGGCTCAGGGGCGCAGGGACAGCCCCAGCATTTT.

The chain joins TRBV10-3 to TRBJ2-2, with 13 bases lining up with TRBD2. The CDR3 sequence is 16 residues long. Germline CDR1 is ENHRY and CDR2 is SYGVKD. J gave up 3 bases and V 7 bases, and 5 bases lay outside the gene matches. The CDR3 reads CAITRLAGGDTGELFF. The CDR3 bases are TGTGCCATCACCCGACTAGCGGGGGGAGACACCGGGGAGCTGTTTTTT.

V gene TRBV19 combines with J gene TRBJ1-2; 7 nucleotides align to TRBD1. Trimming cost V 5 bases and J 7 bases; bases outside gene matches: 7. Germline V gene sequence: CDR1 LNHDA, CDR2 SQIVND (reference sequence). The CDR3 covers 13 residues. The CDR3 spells CASSPRQGVGYTF. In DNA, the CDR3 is TGTGCCAGTAGTCCTCGACAGGGAGTTGGCTACACCTTC. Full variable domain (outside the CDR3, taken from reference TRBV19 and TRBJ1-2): DGGITQSPKYLFRKEGQNVTLSCEQNLNHDAMYWYRQDPGQGLRLIYYSQIVNDFQKGDIAEGYSVSREKKESFPLTVTSAQKNPTAFYLCASSPRQGVGYTFGSGTRLTVV.

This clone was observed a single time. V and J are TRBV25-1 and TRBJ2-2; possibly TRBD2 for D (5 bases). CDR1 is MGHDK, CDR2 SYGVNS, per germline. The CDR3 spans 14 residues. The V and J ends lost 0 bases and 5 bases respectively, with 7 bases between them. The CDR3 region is CASSEYSGTGELFF. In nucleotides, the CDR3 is TGTGCCAGCAGTGAATATTCGGGGACCGGGGAGCTGTTTTTT. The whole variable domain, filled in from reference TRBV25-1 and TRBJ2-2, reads EADIYQTPRYLVIGTGKKITLECSQTMGHDKMYWYQQDPGMELHLIHYSYGVNSTEKGDLSSESTVSRIRTEHFPLTLESARPSHTSQYLCASSEYSGTGELFFGEGSRLTVL.

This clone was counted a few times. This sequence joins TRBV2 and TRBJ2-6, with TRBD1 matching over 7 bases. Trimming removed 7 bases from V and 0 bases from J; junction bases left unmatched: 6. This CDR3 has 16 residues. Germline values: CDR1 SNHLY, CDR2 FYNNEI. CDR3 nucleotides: TGTGCCAGCATCCGGGACAGCACCTCTGGGGCCAACGTCCTGACTTTC. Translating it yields CASIRDSTSGANVLTF. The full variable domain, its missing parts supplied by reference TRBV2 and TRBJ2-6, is EPEVTQTPSHQVTQMGQEVILRCVPISNHLYFYWYRQILGQKVEFLVSFYNNEISEKSEIFDDQFSVERPDGSNFTLKIRSTKLEDSAMYFCASIRDSTSGANVLTFGAGSRLTVL.

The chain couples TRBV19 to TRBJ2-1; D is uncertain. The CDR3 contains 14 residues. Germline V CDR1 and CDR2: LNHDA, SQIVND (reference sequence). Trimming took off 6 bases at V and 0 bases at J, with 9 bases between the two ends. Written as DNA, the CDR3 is TGTGCCAGTAGACCGGAGAGCTCCTACAATGAGCAGTTCTTC. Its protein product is CASRPESSYNEQFF.

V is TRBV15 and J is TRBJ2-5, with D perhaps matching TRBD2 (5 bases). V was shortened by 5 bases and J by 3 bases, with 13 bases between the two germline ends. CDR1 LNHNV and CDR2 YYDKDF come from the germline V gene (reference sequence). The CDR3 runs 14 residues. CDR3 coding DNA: TGTGCCACCAGCGGAAACCTTAGCGAAGAGACCCAGTACTTC. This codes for CATSGNLSEETQYF.

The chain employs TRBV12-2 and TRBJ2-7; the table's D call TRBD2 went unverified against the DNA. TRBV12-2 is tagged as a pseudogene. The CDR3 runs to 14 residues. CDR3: CASLTWETTYEQYF. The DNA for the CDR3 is TGTGCAAGTCTCACTTGGGAGACAACCTACGAGCAGTACTTC.

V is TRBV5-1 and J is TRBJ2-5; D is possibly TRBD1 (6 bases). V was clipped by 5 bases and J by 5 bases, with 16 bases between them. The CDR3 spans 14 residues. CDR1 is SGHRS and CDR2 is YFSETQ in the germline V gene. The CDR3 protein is CASSIELQGETQYF. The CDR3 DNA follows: TGCGCCAGCAGTATCGAACTACAGGGCGAGACCCAGTACTTC.

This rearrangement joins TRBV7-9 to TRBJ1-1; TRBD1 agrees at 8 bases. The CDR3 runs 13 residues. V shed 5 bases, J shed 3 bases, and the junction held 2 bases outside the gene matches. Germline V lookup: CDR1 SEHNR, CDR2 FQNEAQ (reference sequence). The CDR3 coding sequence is TGTGCCAGCAGCCCGACAGGGGACACTGAAGCTTTCTTT. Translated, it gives CASSPTGDTEAFF.

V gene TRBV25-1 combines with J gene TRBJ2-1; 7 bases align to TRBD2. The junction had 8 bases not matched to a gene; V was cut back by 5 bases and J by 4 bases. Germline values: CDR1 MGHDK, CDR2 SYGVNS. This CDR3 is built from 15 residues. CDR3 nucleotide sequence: TGTGCCAGCAGTCCCGTCCGGGGGGATTACAATGAGCAGTTCTTC. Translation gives CASSPVRGDYNEQFF.

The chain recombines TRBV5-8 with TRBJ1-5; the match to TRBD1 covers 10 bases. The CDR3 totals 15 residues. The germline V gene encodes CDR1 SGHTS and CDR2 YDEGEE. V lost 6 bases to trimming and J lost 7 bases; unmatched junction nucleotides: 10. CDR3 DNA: TGTGCCAGCACGCGACAGGGGGCACAAGGGCAGCCCCAGCATTTT. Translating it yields CASTRQGAQGQPQHF.

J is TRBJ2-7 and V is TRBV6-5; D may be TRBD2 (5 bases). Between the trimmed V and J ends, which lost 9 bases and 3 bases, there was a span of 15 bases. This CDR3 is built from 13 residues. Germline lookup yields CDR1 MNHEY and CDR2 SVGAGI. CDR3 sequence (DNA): TGTGCCAGGGCGGGCAGGAGCTACTACGAGCAGTACTTC. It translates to CARAGRSYYEQYF.

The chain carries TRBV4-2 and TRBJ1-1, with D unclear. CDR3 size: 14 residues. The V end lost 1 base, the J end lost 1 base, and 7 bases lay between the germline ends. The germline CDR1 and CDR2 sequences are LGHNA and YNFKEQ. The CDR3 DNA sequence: TGTGCCAGCAGCCAAGGGGCAGAGAACACTGAAGCTTTCTTT. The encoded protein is CASSQGAENTEAFF.

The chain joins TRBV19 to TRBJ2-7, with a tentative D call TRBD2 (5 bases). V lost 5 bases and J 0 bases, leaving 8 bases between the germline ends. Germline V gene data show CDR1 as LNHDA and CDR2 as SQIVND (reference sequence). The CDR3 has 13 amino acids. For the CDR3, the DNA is TGTGCCAGTAGTGTAGGAGGCTCCTACGAGCAGTACTTC. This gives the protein CASSVGGSYEQYF.

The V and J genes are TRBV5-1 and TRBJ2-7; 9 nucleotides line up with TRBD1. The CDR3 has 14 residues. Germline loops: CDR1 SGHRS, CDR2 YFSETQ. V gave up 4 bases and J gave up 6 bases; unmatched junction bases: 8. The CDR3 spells CASSPTGGAGEQYF. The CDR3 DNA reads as TGCGCCAGCAGCCCAACAGGGGGCGCGGGCGAGCAGTACTTC.

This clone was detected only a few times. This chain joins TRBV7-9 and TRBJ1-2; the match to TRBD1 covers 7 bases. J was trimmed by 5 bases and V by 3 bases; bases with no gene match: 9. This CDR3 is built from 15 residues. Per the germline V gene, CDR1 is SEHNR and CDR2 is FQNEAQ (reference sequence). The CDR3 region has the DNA TGTGCCAGCAGCTTTCAAGGGGGCGAGGGGTATGGCTACACCTTC. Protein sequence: CASSFQGGEGYGYTF.

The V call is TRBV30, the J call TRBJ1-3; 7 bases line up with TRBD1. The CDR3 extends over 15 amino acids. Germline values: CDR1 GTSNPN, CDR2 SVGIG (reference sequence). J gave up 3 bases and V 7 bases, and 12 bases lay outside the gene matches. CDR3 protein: CASEYHQGVGNTIYF. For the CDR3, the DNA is TGTGCCTCGGAGTATCACCAGGGGGTTGGAAACACCATATATTTT. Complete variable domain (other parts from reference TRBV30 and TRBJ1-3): SQTIHQWPATLVQPVGSPLSLECTVEGTSNPNLYWYRQAAGRGLQLLFYSVGIGQISSEVPQNLSASRPQDRQFILSSKKLLLSDSGFYLCASEYHQGVGNTIYFGEGSWLTVV.

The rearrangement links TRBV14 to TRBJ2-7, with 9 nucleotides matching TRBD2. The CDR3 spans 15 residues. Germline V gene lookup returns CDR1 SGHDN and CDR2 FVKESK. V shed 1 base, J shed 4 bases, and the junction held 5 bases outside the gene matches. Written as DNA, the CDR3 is TGTGCCAGCAGCCAAGGAAGCGGGAGGAAGTACGAGCAGTACTTC. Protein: CASSQGSGRKYEQYF.

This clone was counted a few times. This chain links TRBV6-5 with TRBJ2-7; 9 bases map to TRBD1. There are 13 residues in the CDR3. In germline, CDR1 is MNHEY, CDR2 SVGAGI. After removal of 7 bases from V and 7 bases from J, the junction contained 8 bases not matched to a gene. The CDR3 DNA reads TGTGCCAGCATCGGGGACAGGGCGGGAGAGCAGTACTTC. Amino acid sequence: CASIGDRAGEQYF.

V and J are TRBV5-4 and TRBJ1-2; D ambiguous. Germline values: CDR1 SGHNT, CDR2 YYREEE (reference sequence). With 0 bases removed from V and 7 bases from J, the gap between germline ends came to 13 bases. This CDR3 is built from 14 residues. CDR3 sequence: CASSLDGSAFGYTF. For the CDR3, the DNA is TGTGCCAGCAGCTTGGACGGCAGCGCGTTTGGCTACACCTTC.

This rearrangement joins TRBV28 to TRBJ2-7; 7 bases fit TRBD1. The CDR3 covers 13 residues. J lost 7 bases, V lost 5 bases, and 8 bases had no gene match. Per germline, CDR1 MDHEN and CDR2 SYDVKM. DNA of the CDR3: TGTGCCAGCAGTATCAGACAGGGCGGGGAGCAGTACTTC. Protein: CASSIRQGGEQYF. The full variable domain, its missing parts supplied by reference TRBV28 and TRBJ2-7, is DVKVTQSSRYLVKRTGEKVFLECVQDMDHENMFWYRQDPGLGLRLIYFSYDVKMKEKGDIPEGYSVSREKKERFSLILESASTNQTSMYLCASSIRQGGEQYFGPGTRLTVT.